This paragraph covers one T cell receptor beta chain sequence. V dropped 0 bases and J dropped 5 bases, with 7 bases sitting between them. CDR1 and CDR2 from the germline V gene are SGHRS and YFSETQ. There are 13 residues in the CDR3. TCRdb keeps only in-frame clones here, not all; method: immunoSEQ multiplex PCR. The sample records around 170,000 clones, 65% to 85% being singletons. The sample comes from a study of blood T cell repertoires in COVID-19. Overall study: T cells, B-cell-depleted T cells, or PBMCs supplied cDNA or gDNA.

The chain joins TRBV5-1 to TRBJ2-3; no clear D. Specimen: peripheral blood. The sequence came from a woman aged 60-70 years with acute or convalescent COVID-19. The CDR3 loop reads CASSLGSRDTQYF. CDR3 sequence (DNA): TGCGCCAGCAGCTTGGGGTCGAGAGATACGCAGTATTTT.